This entry lists 27 T cell receptor beta chains sequenced from one sample in a study of blood T cells in healthy people across ages. It was with a sample-barcoded 5' primer and a J-beta primer mix that a second PCR of roughly 6 to 12 cycles was run. One entry per CDR3 protein results from TCRdb running MiXCR on the 5' RACE reads. This sample has about 290,000 distinct CDR3 sequences, with around 27% found just once. Sequenced input: blood. These receptor sequences come from an older woman in good health.

This clonotype was seen many times. The V call is TRBV28, the J call TRBJ2-6; TRBD1 or TRBD2 may be the D gene (5 bases each). The V gene's germline CDR1 is MDHEN and CDR2 SYDVKM. This CDR3 region has 18 residues. The V end was cut by 5 bases, the J end by 0 bases, with 17 bases between. CDR3 amino acids: CASSAPGRRSSGANVLTF. CDR3 nucleotides: TGTGCCAGCAGTGCACCGGGACGAAGGAGCTCTGGGGCCAACGTCCTGACTTTC.

This clonotype has just a few counts. This chain links TRBV9 with TRBJ1-4, with D tentatively TRBD1 (5 bases). CDR3 size: 15 residues. Germline assignment: CDR1 SGDLS and CDR2 YYNGEE. V lost 0 bases, J lost 9 bases, and 15 bases lay in between. The CDR3 DNA reads TGTGCCAGCAGCGTAGAAGGGAGGAAGGGGAAAAAACTGTTTTTT. This encodes CASSVEGRKGKKLFF.

This clonotype was counted only a few times. The V and J genes are TRBV28 and TRBJ1-1, with D unresolved. This CDR3 is 14 amino acids long. Germline V lookup: CDR1 MDHEN, CDR2 SYDVKM. V lost 7 bases, J lost 1 base, and 13 bases lay in between. As DNA, the CDR3 is TGTGCCAGCATTGGCCTGGACGGGAACACTGAAGCTTTCTTT. Translating gives CASIGLDGNTEAFF.

The V gene is TRBV20-1, the J gene TRBJ2-5; D is possibly TRBD1 or TRBD2 (5 bases each). The J call may not be correct, given that the DNA end is closer to TRBJ2-1. CDR1 and CDR2 from the germline V gene are DFQATT and SNEGSKA (reference sequence). The CDR3 sequence is 11 residues long. The CDR3 protein is CSARDEGEQFF. CDR3 DNA sequence: TGCAGTGCTAGAGATGAGGGGGAGCAGTTCTTC.

The chain is built from TRBV11-2 and TRBJ2-3; 7 bases fit TRBD2. The germline gives CDR1 SGHAT, CDR2 FQNNGV. Trimming at V came to 5 bases and at J to 7 bases, leaving 15 bases not matched to a gene. The CDR3 has 16 amino acids. The CDR3 protein is CASSVQPGLSSHTQYF. The CDR3, as DNA: TGTGCCAGCAGCGTACAACCGGGACTATCTTCACATACGCAGTATTTT.

This chain connects TRBV28 to TRBJ2-6; the D gene is possibly TRBD1 (5 bases). CDR3 length: 14 amino acids. Deletions cut 5 bases from V and 4 bases from J, with 9 bases between. CDR1 and CDR2 (germline): MDHEN, SYDVKM. CDR3 DNA: TGTGCCAGCAGTCTCCCAGGGGGGGCCAACGTCCTGACTTTC. The encoded protein is CASSLPGGANVLTF.

The J gene is TRBJ2-2, the V gene TRBV29-1; D is ambiguous. The CDR3 length is 14 residues. Germline V CDR1 and CDR2: SQVTM, ANQGSEA. V lost 4 bases, J lost 1 base, and 10 bases lay in between. The CDR3 coding sequence is TGCAGCGTTGGACTCGACGGGAACACCGGGGAGCTGTTTTTT. This codes for CSVGLDGNTGELFF.

This chain uses TRBV6-4 with TRBJ2-5; D possibly uses TRBD1 or TRBD2 (7 bases each). The better agreement between TRBJ2-1 and the DNA end casts doubt on the J call. Germline lookup yields CDR1 MRHNA and CDR2 SNTAGT. CDR3 length equals 13 residues. DNA of the CDR3: TGTGCCAGCAGTGGGCAGGGGGGGCATGAGCAGTTCTTC. The encoded protein is CASSGQGGHEQFF.

Only a few counts were recorded for this clonotype. V and J are TRBV7-2 and TRBJ2-5; D gene uncertain. CDR1 SGHTA and CDR2 FQGNSA come from the germline V gene. This CDR3 has 15 amino acids. V gave up 3 bases and J gave up 0 bases, with 11 bases separating them. Written as DNA, the CDR3 is TGTGCCAGCAGCTTTCCCCGCGTGTACCAAGAGACCCAGTACTTC. Encoded protein: CASSFPRVYQETQYF.

The chain recombines TRBV28 with TRBJ2-7; the D gene is possibly TRBD2 (6 bases). CDR1 and CDR2 from the germline V gene are MDHEN and SYDVKM. The CDR3 has 14 amino acids. The V end lost 7 bases, the J end lost 5 bases, and 18 bases lay between the germline ends. The CDR3 bases are TGTGCCAGCAAAGAAAACGGAGGGGCCCACGAGCAGTACTTC. This encodes CASKENGGAHEQYF.

Of note for this clonotype: Given a much more abundant clone one base away, this may be a read error. This chain uses TRBV20-1 with TRBJ2-5; tentatively, D is TRBD1 (5 bases). Germline-derived CDR1 and CDR2 are DFQATT and SNEGSKA (reference sequence). The length of the CDR3 is 14 residues. The CDR3 is CSARDQGFLETRYF. In DNA, the CDR3 is TGCAGTGCTAGAGATCAGGGTTTCCTAGAGACCCGGTACTTC.

This clonotype has at least ten counts. Written as DNA, the CDR3 is TGTGCCAGTAGTCCAGACGGGGGAGATACGCAGTATTTT. It yields the protein CASSPDGGDTQYF. The chain has TRBV19 and TRBJ2-3; D possibly corresponds to TRBD2 (6 bases). In germline, CDR1 is LNHDA, CDR2 SQIVND (reference sequence). V gave up 5 bases and J gave up 5 bases, with 11 bases separating them. This CDR3 has 13 amino acids. The full variable domain, with the rest looked up from reference TRBV19 and TRBJ2-3, is DGGITQSPKYLFRKEGQNVTLSCEQNLNHDAMYWYRQDPGQGLRLIYYSQIVNDFQKGDIAEGYSVSREKKESFPLTVTSAQKNPTAFYLCASSPDGGDTQYFGPGTRLTVL.

This clonotype was seen at least ten times. The genes are TRBV5-5 and TRBJ2-5; D might be TRBD1 (6 bases). The ends were cut back, 4 bases at V and 2 bases at J, with 12 bases in the middle. Germline V gene data show CDR1 as SGHKS and CDR2 as YYEKEE (reference sequence). The length of the CDR3 is 14 residues. In DNA form, the CDR3 reads TGTGCCAGCAGCACATGGACAGTACAAGAGACCCAGTACTTC. Translating it yields CASSTWTVQETQYF.

V gene TRBV12-3 or TRBV12-4 combines with J gene TRBJ1-2; no clear D gene. The CDR3 length is 13 residues. V was pared by 7 bases and J by 2 bases, with 11 bases between. This chain's CDR3 is CASTNHKNYGYTF. CDR3 DNA sequence: TGTGCCAGCACCAATCACAAAAACTATGGCTACACCTTC.

Only a few counts were recorded for this clonotype. At one of its ends the junction is not consistent with the germline gene, which may arise from a read error. The rearrangement uses TRBV29-1 and TRBJ2-5, with a tentative D call TRBD2 (5 bases). The CDR3 runs to 12 residues. Looked up from germline, CDR1 is SQVTM and CDR2 is ANQGSEA. CDR3 coding DNA: TGCAGCGTTGGAGTTGGGCACACCGAGAGGGTGTTC. Its translation: CSVGVGHTERVF.

The rearrangement links TRBV6-6 to TRBJ2-5, with TRBD2 as a possible D gene (5 bases). Matching the DNA end better, TRBJ2-7 makes the J call doubtful. This CDR3 is built from 11 residues. Germline V lookup: CDR1 MNHNY, CDR2 SVGAGI (reference sequence). The CDR3 protein is CASRYGGEQYF. The CDR3, as DNA: TGTGCCAGCAGATACGGAGGCGAGCAGTACTTC.

As to this clonotype: Since a much larger clone is just one base distant, this may be a read error. The CDR3 does not end in the conserved phenylalanine or tryptophan, so this is likely a read error. The CDR3 here is CSVEDLTRPGTQYL. DNA for the CDR3: TGCAGCGTTGAAGATCTAACCAGACCGGGGACCCAGTACCTC. The genes are TRBV29-1 and TRBJ2-5; no reliable D call. V gave up 0 bases and J gave up 7 bases, with 15 bases separating them. Germline lookup yields CDR1 SQVTM and CDR2 ANQGSEA. The CDR3 extends over 14 amino acids.

The sample holds a few counts of this clonotype. This sequence joins TRBV3-1 and TRBJ1-2; no reliable D call. The CDR3 runs to 12 residues. The V gene lost 1 base and the J gene lost 6 bases, with 6 bases spanning the gap. Germline CDR1 LGHDT, CDR2 YNNKEL (reference sequence). The chain's CDR3 is CASSQAFHGYTF. For the CDR3, the DNA is TGTGCCAGCAGCCAAGCATTTCATGGCTACACCTTC.

This clonotype was counted only a few times. The chain is built from TRBV25-1 and TRBJ1-1; unclear D gene. Germline V gene lookup returns CDR1 MGHDK and CDR2 SYGVNS. The CDR3 totals 13 residues. Trimming cost V 11 bases and J 2 bases, with 15 bases left between them. The CDR3 bases are TGTGCCGCCGCCACAGAATTAAACACTGAAGCTTTCTTT. It specifies CAAATELNTEAFF.

This clonotype turned up a few times. The CDR3 sequence is CATSTGRVESPLHF. For the CDR3, the DNA is TGTGCCACCAGTACAGGGAGGGTAGAATCACCCCTCCACTTT. The chain has TRBV15 and TRBJ1-6; the D gene is possibly TRBD1 (6 bases). V gave up 6 bases and J gave up 10 bases, with 16 bases separating them. The CDR3 is 14 residues long. CDR1 and CDR2 from the germline V gene are LNHNV and YYDKDF (reference sequence).

This clonotype was counted a few times. CDR3 loop: CASSTVKGTNEKLFF. The CDR3, as DNA: TGTGCCAGCAGCACCGTGAAGGGAACTAATGAAAAACTGTTTTTT. The rearrangement joins TRBV7-6 to TRBJ1-4, with D uncertain. V was clipped by 5 bases and J by 1 base, with 11 bases between them. The germline gives CDR1 SGHVS, CDR2 FNYEAQ. The CDR3 has 15 residues.

The chain is built from TRBV20-1 and TRBJ2-5, with D perhaps assigned TRBD1 or TRBD2 (5 bases each). The germline V gene encodes CDR1 DFQATT and CDR2 SNEGSKA (reference sequence). The V gene lost 1 base and the J gene lost 4 bases, with 13 bases spanning the gap. The CDR3 has 14 residues. The CDR3 coding sequence is TGCAGTGCTAGAGGTCGGTCAGGGAGAGAGACCCAGTACTTC. This encodes CSARGRSGRETQYF.

In its sample, this clonotype was seen a few times. The V gene is TRBV24-1, the J gene TRBJ2-1; weak D call: TRBD1 (5 bases). Germline V gives CDR1 KGHDR, CDR2 SFDVKD. This CDR3 comprises 16 residues. Trimming shortened V by 4 bases and J by 4 bases, and 16 bases separated the two germline ends. The CDR3 reads CATSDPGPYRYNEQFF. CDR3 nucleotide sequence: TGTGCCACCAGTGACCCAGGGCCTTATAGATACAATGAGCAGTTCTTC.

The rearrangement links TRBV12-3 or TRBV12-4 to TRBJ2-3; tentatively, D is TRBD2 (5 bases). Trimming stripped 7 bases from V and 3 bases from J, with 14 bases between. The CDR3 runs to 14 residues. The CDR3 here is CASNLGGRTDTQYF. In DNA form, the CDR3 reads TGTGCCAGCAATCTCGGAGGAAGGACAGATACGCAGTATTTT.

The genes are TRBV20-1 and TRBJ2-1; no clear D. V was pared by 1 base and J by 5 bases, with 9 bases between. This CDR3 has 13 residues. CDR1 and CDR2 (germline): DFQATT, SNEGSKA (reference sequence). The CDR3 sequence: CSARGLVDNEQFF. The CDR3 coding sequence is TGCAGTGCTAGAGGATTAGTAGACAATGAGCAGTTCTTC.

The J gene is TRBJ1-5, the V gene TRBV7-2; possible D gene TRBD1, 5 bases. Deletions cut 3 bases from V and 7 bases from J, with 13 bases between. Germline CDR1 is SGHTA and CDR2 is FQGNSA. The CDR3 length is 14 residues. CDR3 loop: CASSFIIGEQPQHF. CDR3 nucleotide sequence: TGTGCCAGCAGCTTCATAATAGGGGAACAGCCCCAGCATTTT.

The genes are TRBV5-6 and TRBJ2-3; TRBD2 is a possible D gene (7 bases). This CDR3 region has 16 residues. V lost 1 base and J 4 bases, leaving 16 bases between the germline ends. Germline loops: CDR1 SGHDT, CDR2 YYEEEE. The CDR3 coding sequence is TGTGCCAGCAGCTTGATCGTGCTGGGGGGGCCAGATACGCAGTATTTT. As protein: CASSLIVLGGPDTQYF.